The 26 T cell receptor beta chains in this list originate from one sample, sequenced in a study of cytomegalovirus exposure and HLA in healthy donors. A multiplex PCR was run with 60 Vbeta primers and 13 Jbeta primers. Sequencing used immunoSEQ multiplex PCR; TCRdb keeps in-frame clones, though not all of them. The profile shows around 96,000 clones, 55% to 75% of them singletons. The source material was PBMCs. All receptors come from a man between 60 and 70 years old in good health and CMV-seronegative.

V is TRBV7-9 and J is TRBJ2-5; tentative D call: TRBD2 (5 bases). The CDR3 runs 14 residues. CDR1 is SEHNR and CDR2 is FQNEAQ in the germline V gene (reference sequence). Trimming pared 6 bases from V and 3 bases from J, leaving 14 bases between. This CDR3 is CASRASFVEETQYF. The DNA for the CDR3 is TGTGCCAGCAGGGCTAGCTTTGTAGAAGAGACCCAGTACTTC.

The V and J genes are TRBV5-4 and TRBJ2-3; tentatively, D is TRBD2 (7 bases). The CDR3 runs to 15 residues. Looked up from germline, CDR1 is SGHNT and CDR2 is YYREEE (reference sequence). V was cut by 4 bases and J by 2 bases, with 14 bases left in between. The CDR3 nucleotides are TGTGCCAGCAGCCCTGAGGGGGGGATCACAGATACGCAGTATTTT. This gives the protein CASSPEGGITDTQYF.

The chain couples TRBV6-1 to TRBJ1-1; the match to TRBD1 covers 7 bases. The junction had 5 bases not matched to a gene; V was cut back by 4 bases and J by 0 bases. This CDR3 contains 15 residues. CDR1 MNHNS and CDR2 SASEGT come from the germline V gene. The CDR3 loop is CASSASGQLNTEAFF. The CDR3 nucleotides are TGTGCCAGCAGTGCGTCGGGACAGTTGAACACTGAAGCTTTCTTT.

V is TRBV9 and J is TRBJ1-6; the match to TRBD1 covers 8 bases. V shed 4 bases, J shed 6 bases, and the junction held 6 bases outside the gene matches. The CDR3 runs 15 residues. Germline lookup yields CDR1 SGDLS and CDR2 YYNGEE. CDR3 region: CASSFGQGFNSPLHF. The CDR3 bases are TGTGCCAGCAGCTTCGGACAGGGATTTAATTCACCCCTCCACTTT.

The genes are TRBV18 and TRBJ2-3; D gene unclear. The CDR3 contains 13 residues. Trimming stripped 0 bases from V and 2 bases from J, with 3 bases between. CDR1 KGHSH and CDR2 LQKENI come from the germline V gene. The DNA for the CDR3 is TGTGCCAGCTCACCACCCTTCACAGATACGCAGTATTTT. It yields the protein CASSPPFTDTQYF.

In its sample, this clone was seen a few times. Here the CDR3 DNA reads TGTGCCAGCAGCCCGCAAGACAGGGCGGCTTTCTTT. Protein: CASSPQDRAAFF. This rearrangement joins TRBV28 to TRBJ1-1; TRBD1 aligns across 7 bases. V was clipped by 6 bases and J by 11 bases; unmatched bases: 9. CDR3 length equals 12 residues. Germline V CDR1 and CDR2: MDHEN, SYDVKM.

The V call is TRBV6-1, the J call TRBJ2-3; D not certain. In germline, CDR1 is MNHNS, CDR2 SASEGT. V lost 6 bases, J lost 4 bases, and 11 bases lay in between. CDR3 length: 13 amino acids. In DNA, the CDR3 is TGTGCCAGCAGCAGACTCCCCCCAGATACGCAGTATTTT. It codes for CASSRLPPDTQYF.

The rearrangement joins TRBV28 to TRBJ1-1; 8 nucleotides match TRBD1. Looked up from germline, CDR1 is MDHEN and CDR2 is SYDVKM. This CDR3 is 16 amino acids long. V dropped 5 bases and J dropped 0; count of bases not matched to a gene: 8. In DNA form, the CDR3 reads TGTGCCAGCAGTCAAGGACAGGGAATGTTGAACACTGAAGCTTTCTTT. Encoded protein: CASSQGQGMLNTEAFF. The entire variable domain, with the rest obtained from reference TRBV28 and TRBJ1-1, is as follows: DVKVTQSSRYLVKRTGEKVFLECVQDMDHENMFWYRQDPGLGLRLIYFSYDVKMKEKGDIPEGYSVSREKKERFSLILESASTNQTSMYLCASSQGQGMLNTEAFFGQGTRLTVV.

This clone was counted between two and nine times. This sequence joins TRBV19 and TRBJ2-7; weak D call: TRBD1 (6 bases). V lost 5 bases to trimming and J lost 0 bases, with 8 bases between them. The germline CDR1 and CDR2 sequences are LNHDA and SQIVND (reference sequence). The length of the CDR3 is 13 residues. The CDR3 loop is CASSRGGSYEQYF. In DNA form, the CDR3 reads TGTGCCAGTAGTCGAGGGGGCTCCTACGAGCAGTACTTC.

The gene calls are TRBV10-3 and TRBJ2-1; D is perhaps TRBD1 or TRBD2 (6 bases each). V gave up 6 bases and J gave up 8 bases, with 14 bases separating them. Germline lookup yields CDR1 ENHRY and CDR2 SYGVKD. The CDR3 has 13 residues. The CDR3 loop is CAIREGQVDEQFF. CDR3 nucleotide sequence: TGTGCCATCAGGGAGGGACAAGTCGATGAGCAGTTCTTC.

This chain joins TRBV19 and TRBJ1-2, with 8 bases aligning to TRBD1. The CDR3 runs to 15 residues. Trimming removed 6 bases from V and 8 bases from J; junction bases left unmatched: 14. Germline V CDR1 and CDR2: LNHDA, SQIVND (reference sequence). For the CDR3, the DNA is TGTGCCAGTAGCCCTAGAGGGGGCAGGGGGCTGGGCTACACCTTC. Protein: CASSPRGGRGLGYTF.

The genes are TRBV7-9 and TRBJ2-5; 10 bases are shared with TRBD1. V lost 2 bases and J lost 5; bases outside the gene matches: 8. Germline assignment: CDR1 SEHNR and CDR2 FQNEAQ (reference sequence). CDR3 length equals 16 residues. In nucleotides, the CDR3 is TGTGCCAGCAGCTTATATGGACAGGGGGAGTTCGAGACCCAGTACTTC. This gives the protein CASSLYGQGEFETQYF.

The chain employs TRBV5-6 and TRBJ2-3; possibly TRBD2 for D (5 bases). This CDR3 has 15 residues. V lost 2 bases to trimming and J lost 2 bases, with 12 bases between them. Germline lookup yields CDR1 SGHDT and CDR2 YYEEEE. The CDR3 sequence: CASSFLTSYTDTQYF. CDR3 sequence (DNA): TGTGCCAGCAGCTTCCTAACTAGTTACACAGATACGCAGTATTTT.

This clone was found a few times. V and J are TRBV6-4 and TRBJ2-3; TRBD1 matches at 8 bases. The CDR3 sequence is 14 residues long. V lost 5 bases to trimming and J lost 1 base; unmatched junction nucleotides: 2. Germline CDR1 and CDR2: MRHNA and SNTAGT. CDR3: CASSQDRGTDTQYF. The CDR3 DNA reads as TGTGCCAGCAGTCAGGACAGGGGCACAGATACGCAGTATTTT.

The chain combines TRBV6-5 with TRBJ2-1; 11 bases fit TRBD1. The CDR3 is 14 residues long. Germline loops: CDR1 MNHEY, CDR2 SVGAGI. The J segment lost 7 bases and the V segment lost 7 bases, leaving 6 bases of the junction unmatched. CDR3 region: CASIGTGGANEQFF. The DNA for the CDR3 is TGTGCCAGCATTGGGACAGGGGGGGCAAATGAGCAGTTCTTC.

This chain connects TRBV7-2 to TRBJ1-1, with D possibly matching TRBD1 (6 bases). Trimming took off 4 bases at V and 3 bases at J, with 12 bases between the two ends. This CDR3 is 14 amino acids long. Per the germline V gene, CDR1 is SGHTA and CDR2 is FQGNSA. The CDR3 DNA reads TGTGCCAGCAGCTCCGGACAGCGTCACACTGAAGCTTTCTTT. This sequence encodes CASSSGQRHTEAFF. The full variable domain, its missing parts supplied by reference TRBV7-2 and TRBJ1-1, is GAGVSQSPSNKVTEKGKDVELRCDPISGHTALYWYRQSLGQGLEFLIYFQGNSAPDKSGLPSDRFSAERTGGSVSTLTIQRTQQEDSAVYLCASSSGQRHTEAFFGQGTRLTVV.

Concerning this clone itself: A junction boundary mismatches the germline segment, possibly from a read error. The CDR3 here is CASSFLWTGGYGQYF. The CDR3, as DNA: TGTGCCAGCAGTTTCCTTTGGACAGGGGGGTACGGGCAGTACTTC. The chain couples TRBV28 to TRBJ2-7, with TRBD1 matching 10 bases. CDR3 size: 15 residues. The germline V gene encodes CDR1 MDHEN and CDR2 SYDVKM.

The CDR3 protein is CASSFYGLAGGPRTDTQYF. As DNA, the CDR3 is TGTGCCAGCAGCTTCTACGGACTAGCGGGAGGGCCCCGCACAGATACGCAGTATTTT. V gene TRBV7-6 combines with J gene TRBJ2-3, with 15 bases identical to TRBD2. The germline V gene encodes CDR1 SGHVS and CDR2 FNYEAQ. V trimming: 3 bases; J trimming: 1 base; junction bases outside the gene matches: 8. The CDR3 sequence is 19 residues long.

This clone turned up a few times. The V gene is TRBV18, the J gene TRBJ2-7; tentatively, D is TRBD1 (5 bases). This CDR3 region has 15 residues. Between the trimmed V and J ends, which lost 2 bases and 2 bases, there was a span of 13 bases. The V gene's germline CDR1 is KGHSH and CDR2 LQKENI. CDR3 in amino acids: CASSPSQGEPYEQYF. CDR3 in DNA: TGTGCCAGCTCACCATCGCAGGGCGAACCCTACGAGCAGTACTTC.

The genes are TRBV6-1 and TRBJ2-3, with 7 positions matching TRBD2. CDR1 is MNHNS and CDR2 is SASEGT in the germline V gene. The CDR3 has 13 amino acids. V lost 6 bases, J lost 4 bases, and 4 bases stayed unmatched. This CDR3 reads CASRPGGADTQYF. DNA for the CDR3: TGTGCCAGCAGACCGGGGGGAGCAGATACGCAGTATTTT.

V is TRBV6-4 and J is TRBJ2-1; the D gene is possibly TRBD2 (7 bases). Germline CDR1 reads MRHNA; CDR2 reads SNTAGT. The germline V and J ends were trimmed by 0 bases and 8 bases, with 11 bases remaining between them. This CDR3 comprises 14 residues. The CDR3, as DNA: TGTGCCAGCAGTGACTCAACAGGGAGGGATGAGCAGTTCTTC. It codes for CASSDSTGRDEQFF.

V and J are TRBV4-1 and TRBJ1-1, with TRBD1 matching 9 bases. V dropped 4 bases and J dropped 6; count of bases not matched to a gene: 9. CDR1 is MGHRA, CDR2 YSYEKL, per germline. CDR3 length equals 15 residues. The CDR3 DNA reads as TGCGCCAGCAGCCGGGGACAGGGTGGTTTGGCTGAAGCTTTCTTT. Translation gives CASSRGQGGLAEAFF.

This clone occurred a few times. This chain links TRBV2 with TRBJ2-1, with 11 bases that match TRBD2. From germline, CDR1 is SNHLY and CDR2 FYNNEI. There are 15 residues in the CDR3. V lost 7 bases to trimming and J lost 4 bases; unmatched junction nucleotides: 6. The CDR3 DNA follows: TGTGCCAGCATGCGGGTAGCGGGAGGGTACAATGAGCAGTTCTTC. Translating gives CASMRVAGGYNEQFF.

V gene TRBV10-2 combines with J gene TRBJ1-5; a possible D gene is TRBD1 (6 bases). V lost 8 bases and J lost 2, with 25 bases in between. The CDR3 covers 18 residues. CDR1 WSHSY and CDR2 SAAADI come from the germline V gene. The CDR3 protein is CASSDPTQGARGNQPQHF. CDR3 bases: TGCGCCAGCTCGGACCCCACACAGGGAGCCCGCGGCAATCAGCCCCAGCATTTT.

V gene TRBV5-6 combines with J gene TRBJ1-5, with 7 bases fitting TRBD1. The V and J ends lost 3 bases and 13 bases, in that order; junction bases with no gene match: 13. Per the germline V gene, CDR1 is SGHDT and CDR2 is YYEEEE. This CDR3 is built from 14 residues. In DNA, the CDR3 is TGTGCCAGCAGCTCCAACAATTTACAGGGGCGACAGCATTTT. Amino acid sequence: CASSSNNLQGRQHF.

V gene TRBV7-9 combines with J gene TRBJ1-1, with a weak D call TRBD1 (5 bases). Trimming removed 5 bases from V and 3 bases from J, with 22 bases in between. This CDR3 is 17 amino acids long. In germline, CDR1 is SEHNR, CDR2 FQNEAQ (reference sequence). CDR3 protein: CASSQVGAGPFDTEAFF. As DNA, the CDR3 is TGTGCCAGCAGCCAGGTAGGGGCAGGTCCCTTCGACACTGAAGCTTTCTTT.